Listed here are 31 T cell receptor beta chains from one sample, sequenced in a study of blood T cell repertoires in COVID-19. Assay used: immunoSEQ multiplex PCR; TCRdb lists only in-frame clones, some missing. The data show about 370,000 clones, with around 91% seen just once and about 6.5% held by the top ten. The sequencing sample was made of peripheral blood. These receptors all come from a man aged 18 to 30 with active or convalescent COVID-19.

The CDR3 reads CASTEGGSNHQPQHF. CDR3 DNA sequence: TGTGCCAGCACCGAAGGGGGTTCGAACCATCAGCCCCAGCATTTT. The rearrangement links TRBV6-5 to TRBJ1-5; a weak D match, TRBD1 (6 bases). The CDR3 contains 15 residues. CDR1 is MNHEY, CDR2 SVGAGI, per germline. V lost 7 bases to trimming and J lost 5 bases, with 18 bases between them.

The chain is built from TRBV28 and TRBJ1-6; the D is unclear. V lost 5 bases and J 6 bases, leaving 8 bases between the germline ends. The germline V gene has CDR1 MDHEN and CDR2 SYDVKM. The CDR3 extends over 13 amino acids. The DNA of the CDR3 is TGTGCCAGCAGTCGGGGTGCTAATTCACCCCTCCACTTT. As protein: CASSRGANSPLHF.

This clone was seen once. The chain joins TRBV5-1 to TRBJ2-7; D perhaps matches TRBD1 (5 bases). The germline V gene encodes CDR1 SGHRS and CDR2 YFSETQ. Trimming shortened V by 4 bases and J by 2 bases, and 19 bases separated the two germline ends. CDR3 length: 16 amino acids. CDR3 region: CASSDNSGPSAYEQYF. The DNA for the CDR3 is TGCGCCAGCAGCGACAATTCAGGGCCCTCCGCCTACGAGCAGTACTTC.

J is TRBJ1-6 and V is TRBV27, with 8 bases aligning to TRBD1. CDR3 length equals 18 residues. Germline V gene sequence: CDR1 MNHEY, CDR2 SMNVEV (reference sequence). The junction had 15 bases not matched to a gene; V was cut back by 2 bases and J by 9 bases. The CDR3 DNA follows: TGTGCCAGCAGTTTAAGATCCGGGACAGGAGGTTCGAGTTCACCCCTCCACTTT. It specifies CASSLRSGTGGSSSPLHF.

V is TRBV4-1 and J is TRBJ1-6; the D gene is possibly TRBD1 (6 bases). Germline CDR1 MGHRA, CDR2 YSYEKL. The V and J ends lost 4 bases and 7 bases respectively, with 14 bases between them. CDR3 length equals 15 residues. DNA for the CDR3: TGCGCCAGCAGCCCCCAGGGGAAATCGAATTCACCCCTCCACTTT. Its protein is CASSPQGKSNSPLHF.

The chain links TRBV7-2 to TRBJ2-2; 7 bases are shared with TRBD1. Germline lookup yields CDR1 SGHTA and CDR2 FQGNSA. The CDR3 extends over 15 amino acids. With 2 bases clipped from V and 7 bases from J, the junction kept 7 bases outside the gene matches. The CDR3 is CASSLMAGGIGELFF. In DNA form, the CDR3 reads TGTGCCAGCAGCTTAATGGCAGGGGGTATCGGGGAGCTGTTTTTT.

In DNA form, the CDR3 reads TGTGCCAGTAGTGCCGGCGGTTATGAAGCTTTCTTT. It is translated as CASSAGGYEAFF. The V gene is TRBV19, the J gene TRBJ1-1; D is unresolved. CDR1 LNHDA and CDR2 SQIVND come from the germline V gene (reference sequence). V shed 5 bases and J shed 7 bases, with 11 bases lying between them. The CDR3 runs 12 residues. The full variable domain, with the rest looked up from reference TRBV19 and TRBJ1-1, is DGGITQSPKYLFRKEGQNVTLSCEQNLNHDAMYWYRQDPGQGLRLIYYSQIVNDFQKGDIAEGYSVSREKKESFPLTVTSAQKNPTAFYLCASSAGGYEAFFGQGTRLTVV.

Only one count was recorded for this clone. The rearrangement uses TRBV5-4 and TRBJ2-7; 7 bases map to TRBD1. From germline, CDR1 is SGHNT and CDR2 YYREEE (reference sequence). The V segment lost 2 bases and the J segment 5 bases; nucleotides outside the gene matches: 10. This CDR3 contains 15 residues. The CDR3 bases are TGTGCCAGCAGCTTACAGGGGATCGATCGGGACGAGCAGTACTTC. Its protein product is CASSLQGIDRDEQYF.

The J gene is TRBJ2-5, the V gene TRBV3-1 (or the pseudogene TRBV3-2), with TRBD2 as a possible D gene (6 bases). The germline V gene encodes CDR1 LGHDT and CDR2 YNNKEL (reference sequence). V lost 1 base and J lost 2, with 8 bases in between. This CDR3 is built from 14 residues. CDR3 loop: CASSQGRDQETQYF. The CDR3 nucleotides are TGTGCCAGCAGCCAAGGGCGGGATCAAGAGACCCAGTACTTC.

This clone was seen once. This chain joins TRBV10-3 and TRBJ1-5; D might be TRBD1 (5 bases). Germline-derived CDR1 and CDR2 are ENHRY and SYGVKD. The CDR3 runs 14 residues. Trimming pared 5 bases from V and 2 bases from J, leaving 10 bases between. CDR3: CAISSDSGNQPQHF. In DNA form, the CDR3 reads TGTGCCATCAGTTCCGACAGTGGCAATCAGCCCCAGCATTTT.

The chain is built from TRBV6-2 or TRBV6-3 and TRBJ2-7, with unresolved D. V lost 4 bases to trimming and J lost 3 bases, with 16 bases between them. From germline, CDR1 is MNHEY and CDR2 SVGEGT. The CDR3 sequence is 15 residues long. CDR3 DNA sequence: TGTGCCAGCAGTTCCAATATCGGTGTTTTCTACGAGCAGTACTTC. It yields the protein CASSSNIGVFYEQYF.

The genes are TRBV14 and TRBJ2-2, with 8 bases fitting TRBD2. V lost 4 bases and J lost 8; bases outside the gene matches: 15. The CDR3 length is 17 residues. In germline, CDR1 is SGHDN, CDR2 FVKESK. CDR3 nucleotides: TGTGCCAGCAGCCGACGGACTAGCTCTCTTTTATCGGGGGAGCTGTTTTTT. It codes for CASSRRTSSLLSGELFF.

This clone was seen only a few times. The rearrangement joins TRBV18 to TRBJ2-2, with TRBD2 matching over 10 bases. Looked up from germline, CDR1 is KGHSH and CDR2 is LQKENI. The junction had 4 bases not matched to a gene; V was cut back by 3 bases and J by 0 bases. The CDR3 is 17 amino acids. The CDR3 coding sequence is TGTGCCAGCTCACCGCCCACTAGCGGGGCGAACACCGGGGAGCTGTTTTTT. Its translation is CASSPPTSGANTGELFF.

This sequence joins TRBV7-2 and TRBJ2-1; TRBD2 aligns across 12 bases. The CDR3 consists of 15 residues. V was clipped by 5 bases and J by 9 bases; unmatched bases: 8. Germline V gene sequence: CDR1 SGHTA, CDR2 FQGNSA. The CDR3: CASSRLAGGPGEQFF. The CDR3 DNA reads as TGTGCCAGCAGCCGCCTAGCGGGAGGGCCGGGTGAGCAGTTCTTC.

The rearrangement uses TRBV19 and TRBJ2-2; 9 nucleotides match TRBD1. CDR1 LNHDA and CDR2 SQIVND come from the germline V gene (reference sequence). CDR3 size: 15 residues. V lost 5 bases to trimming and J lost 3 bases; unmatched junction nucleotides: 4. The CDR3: CASSLRDRDTGELFF. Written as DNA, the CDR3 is TGTGCCAGTAGTCTCAGGGACAGGGACACCGGGGAGCTGTTTTTT.

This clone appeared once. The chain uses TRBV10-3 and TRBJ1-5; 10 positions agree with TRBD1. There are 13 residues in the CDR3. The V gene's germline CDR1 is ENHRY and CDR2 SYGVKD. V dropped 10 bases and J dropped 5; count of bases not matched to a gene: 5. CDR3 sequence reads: CATRTGGDQPQHF. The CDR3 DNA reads TGTGCCACTAGGACAGGGGGGGATCAGCCCCAGCATTTT.

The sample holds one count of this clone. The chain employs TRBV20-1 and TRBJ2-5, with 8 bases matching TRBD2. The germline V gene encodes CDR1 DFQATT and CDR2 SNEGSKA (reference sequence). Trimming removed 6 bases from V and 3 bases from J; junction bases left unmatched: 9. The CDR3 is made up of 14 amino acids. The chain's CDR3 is CSASSGNQKETQYF. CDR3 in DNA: TGCAGTGCAAGTAGCGGGAACCAGAAAGAGACCCAGTACTTC.

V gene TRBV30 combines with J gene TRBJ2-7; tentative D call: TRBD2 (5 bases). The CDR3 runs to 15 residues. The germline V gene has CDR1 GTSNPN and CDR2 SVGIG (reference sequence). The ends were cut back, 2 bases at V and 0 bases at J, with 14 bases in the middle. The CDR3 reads CAWSRGLRSSYEQYF. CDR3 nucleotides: TGTGCCTGGAGTAGAGGACTGAGGAGCTCCTACGAGCAGTACTTC.

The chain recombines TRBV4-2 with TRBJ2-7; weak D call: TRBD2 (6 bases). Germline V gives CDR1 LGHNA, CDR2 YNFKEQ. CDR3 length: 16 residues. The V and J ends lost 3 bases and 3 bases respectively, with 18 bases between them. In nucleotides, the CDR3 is TGTGCCAGCAGCCAGATATTAGCGGAAAAACACTACGAGCAGTACTTC. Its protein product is CASSQILAEKHYEQYF.

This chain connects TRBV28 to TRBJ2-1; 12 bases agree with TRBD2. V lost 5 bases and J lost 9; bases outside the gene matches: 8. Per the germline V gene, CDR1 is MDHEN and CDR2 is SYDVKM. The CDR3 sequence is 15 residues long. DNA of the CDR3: TGTGCCAGCAGTCCTGAAGGACTAGCGGGAATTGAGCAGTTCTTC. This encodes CASSPEGLAGIEQFF.

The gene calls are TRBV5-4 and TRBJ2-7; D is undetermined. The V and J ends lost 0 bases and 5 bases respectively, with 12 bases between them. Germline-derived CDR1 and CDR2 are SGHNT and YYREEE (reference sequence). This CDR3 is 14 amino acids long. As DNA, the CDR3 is TGTGCCAGCAGCTTGGCTAACCCTCCTGACGAGCAGTACTTC. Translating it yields CASSLANPPDEQYF.

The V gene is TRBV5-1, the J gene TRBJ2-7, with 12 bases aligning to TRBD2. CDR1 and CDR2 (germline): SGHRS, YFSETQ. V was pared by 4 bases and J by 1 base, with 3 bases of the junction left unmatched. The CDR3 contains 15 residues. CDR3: CASSLTSGSSYEQYF. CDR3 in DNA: TGCGCCAGCAGCCTGACTAGCGGGAGTTCCTACGAGCAGTACTTC.

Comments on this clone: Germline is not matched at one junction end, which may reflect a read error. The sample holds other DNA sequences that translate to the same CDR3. CDR3 sequence (DNA): TGTGCCAGCAGTCCAGACAGGATAGTAAATCAACCCCAGCATTTT. Translating it yields CASSPDRIVNQPQHF. The V gene is TRBV6-5, the J gene TRBJ1-5, with a weak D call TRBD1 (6 bases). The CDR3 loop spans 15 amino acids. Germline V gene data show CDR1 as MNHEY and CDR2 as SVGAGI.

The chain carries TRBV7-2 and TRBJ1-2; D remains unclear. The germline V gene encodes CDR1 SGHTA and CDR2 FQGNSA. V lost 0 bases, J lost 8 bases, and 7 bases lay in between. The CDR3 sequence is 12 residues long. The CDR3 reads CASSLARIGYTF. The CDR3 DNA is TGTGCCAGCAGCTTAGCGCGGATAGGCTACACCTTC.

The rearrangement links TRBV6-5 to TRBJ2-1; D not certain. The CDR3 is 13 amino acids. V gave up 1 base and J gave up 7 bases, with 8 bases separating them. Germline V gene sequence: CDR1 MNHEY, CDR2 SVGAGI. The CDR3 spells CASSYFSRNEQFF. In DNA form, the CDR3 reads TGTGCCAGCAGTTACTTTTCGAGAAATGAGCAGTTCTTC.

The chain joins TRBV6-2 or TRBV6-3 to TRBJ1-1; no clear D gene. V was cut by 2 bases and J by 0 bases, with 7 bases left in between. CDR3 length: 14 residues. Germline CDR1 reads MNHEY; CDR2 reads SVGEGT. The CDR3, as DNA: TGTGCCAGCAGTTACACGCGGATGAACACTGAAGCTTTCTTT. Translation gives CASSYTRMNTEAFF.

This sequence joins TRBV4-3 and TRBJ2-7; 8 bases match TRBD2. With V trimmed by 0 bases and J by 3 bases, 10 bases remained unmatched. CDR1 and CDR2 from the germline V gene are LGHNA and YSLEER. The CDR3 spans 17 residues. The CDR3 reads CASSQDFFGTSGYEQYF. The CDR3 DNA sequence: TGCGCCAGCAGCCAAGATTTCTTCGGGACTAGTGGCTACGAGCAGTACTTC.

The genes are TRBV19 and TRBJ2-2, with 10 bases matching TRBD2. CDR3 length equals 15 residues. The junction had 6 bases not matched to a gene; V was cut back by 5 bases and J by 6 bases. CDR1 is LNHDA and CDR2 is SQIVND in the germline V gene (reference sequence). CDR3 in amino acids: CASSSPAGGAGELFF. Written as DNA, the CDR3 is TGTGCCAGTAGTTCGCCAGCGGGAGGGGCCGGGGAGCTGTTTTTT.

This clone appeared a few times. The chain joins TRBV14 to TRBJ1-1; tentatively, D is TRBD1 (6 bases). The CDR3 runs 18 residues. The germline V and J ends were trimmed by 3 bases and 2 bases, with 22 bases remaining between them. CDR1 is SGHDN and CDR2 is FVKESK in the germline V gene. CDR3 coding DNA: TGTGCCAGCAGCCAGGCCCGTGGGGGTAGGGGGATAAACACTGAAGCTTTCTTT. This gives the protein CASSQARGGRGINTEAFF.

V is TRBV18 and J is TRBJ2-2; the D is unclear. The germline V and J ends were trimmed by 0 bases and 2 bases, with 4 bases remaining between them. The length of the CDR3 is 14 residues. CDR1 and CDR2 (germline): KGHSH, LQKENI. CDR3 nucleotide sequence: TGTGCCAGCTCACCACCCGGTAACACCGGGGAGCTGTTTTTT. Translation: CASSPPGNTGELFF.

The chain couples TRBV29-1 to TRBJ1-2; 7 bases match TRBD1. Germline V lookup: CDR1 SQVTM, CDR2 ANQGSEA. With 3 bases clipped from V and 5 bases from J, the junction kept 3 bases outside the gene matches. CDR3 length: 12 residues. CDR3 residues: CSVDRGQYGYTF. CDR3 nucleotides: TGCAGCGTTGACCGGGGACAGTATGGCTACACCTTC.